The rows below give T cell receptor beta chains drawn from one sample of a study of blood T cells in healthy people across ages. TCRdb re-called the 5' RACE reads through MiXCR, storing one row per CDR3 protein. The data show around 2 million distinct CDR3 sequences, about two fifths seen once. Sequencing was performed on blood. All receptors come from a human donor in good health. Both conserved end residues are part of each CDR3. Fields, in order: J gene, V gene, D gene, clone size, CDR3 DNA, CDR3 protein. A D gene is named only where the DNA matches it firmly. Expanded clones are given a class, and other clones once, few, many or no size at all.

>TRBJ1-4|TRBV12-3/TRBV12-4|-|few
TGTGCCAGCAGCCAGGACAGCTATAATGAAAAACTGTTTTTT
CASSQDSYNEKLFF
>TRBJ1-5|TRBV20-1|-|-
TGCAGTGCTAGAGATCCCGGTGACTATAGCAATCAGCCCCAGCATTTT
CSARDPGDYSNQPQHF
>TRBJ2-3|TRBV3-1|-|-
TGTGCCAGCAGCCACCTTAGCGACACAGATACGCAGTATTTT
CASSHLSDTDTQYF
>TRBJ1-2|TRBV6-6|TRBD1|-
TGTGCCAGCAGTGACGGGACAGATGGGGGCTACACCTTC
CASSDGTDGGYTF
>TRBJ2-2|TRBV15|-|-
TGTGCCACCCAAACTTTACTTACCGGGGAGCTGTTTTTT
CATQTLLTGELFF
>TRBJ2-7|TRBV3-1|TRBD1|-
TGTGCCAGCAGCCAGGATCTGAGGGGGCGTCAGTTATACGAGCAGTACTTC
CASSQDLRGRQLYEQYF
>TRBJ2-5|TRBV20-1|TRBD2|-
TGCAGTGCTAGTGCTCAGCGGGGTATAGAGACCCAGTACTTC
CSASAQRGIETQYF
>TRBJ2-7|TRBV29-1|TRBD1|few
TGCAGCGGAACTACAGGGGGTCAGACCTACGAGCAGTACTTC
CSGTTGGQTYEQYF
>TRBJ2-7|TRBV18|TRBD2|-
TGTGCCAGCTCACCCCCCTTAGCGGGGGCTGTCGACGAGCAGTACTTC
CASSPPLAGAVDEQYF
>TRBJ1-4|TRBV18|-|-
TGTGCCAGCTCTGATTCGGGGGCAAATGAAAAACTGTTTTTT
CASSDSGANEKLFF
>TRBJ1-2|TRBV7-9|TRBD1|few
TGTGCCAGCAGCTTGCCCTTCGGACAGGGTGGGTACCACGATGGCTACACCTTC
CASSLPFGQGGYHDGYTF
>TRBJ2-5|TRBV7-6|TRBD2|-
TGTGCCAGCAGCGCCCGCTACCGACTAGCGGGGAAGGAGACCCAGTACTTC
CASSARYRLAGKETQYF
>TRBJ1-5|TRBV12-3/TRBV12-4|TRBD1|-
TGTGCCAGCAGCAGTGGGACAGAGACTTATCAGCCCCAGCATTTT
CASSSGTETYQPQHF
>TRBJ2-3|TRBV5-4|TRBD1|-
TGTGCCAGCAGCTGGAGACAGGGGGGAGATACGCAGTATTTT
CASSWRQGGDTQYF
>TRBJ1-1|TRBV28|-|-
TGTGCCAGCAGTTTTGAGTTGGTGAACACTGAAGCTTTCTTT
CASSFELVNTEAFF
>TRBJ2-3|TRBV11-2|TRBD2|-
TGTGCCAGCAGCCCCTGGACTAGCGCGGCAGATACGCAGTATTTT
CASSPWTSAADTQYF
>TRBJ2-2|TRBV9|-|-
TGTGCCAGCAGCGTCCACGCCATATCGAACACCGGGGAGCTGTTTTTT
CASSVHAISNTGELFF
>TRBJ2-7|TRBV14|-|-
TGTGCCAGCAGCCAAGAACTTGGGGGACCGACCTACGAGCAGTACTTC
CASSQELGGPTYEQYF
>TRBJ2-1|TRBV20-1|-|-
TGCAGTGCTAGGGGGTTGCGGGGCTACAATGAGCAGTTCTTC
CSARGLRGYNEQFF
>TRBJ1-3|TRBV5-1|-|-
TGCGCCAGCAGCCCGGACACGGCGACCCTTGGAAACACCATATATTTT
CASSPDTATLGNTIYF
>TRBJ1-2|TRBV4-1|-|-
TGCGCCAGCAGCCAAGATCCCCTCGCTGGGTCCTCCTATGGCTACACCTTC
CASSQDPLAGSSYGYTF
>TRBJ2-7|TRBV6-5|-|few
TGTGCCAGCAAAGAAACGGACAGTTCCTCCTACGAGCAGTACTTC
CASKETDSSSYEQYF
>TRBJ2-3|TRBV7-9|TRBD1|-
TGTGCCAGCAGCTCAAAATGGGCGGGACAGGGAATTGCGGATACGCAGTATTTT
CASSSKWAGQGIADTQYF
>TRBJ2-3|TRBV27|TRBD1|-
TGTGCCTCCGGAATGGACAGGGTCACAGATACGCAGTATTTT
CASGMDRVTDTQYF
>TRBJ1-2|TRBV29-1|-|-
TGCAGCGTTGAAGGGGCCGGGGTTGGCTACACCTTC
CSVEGAGVGYTF
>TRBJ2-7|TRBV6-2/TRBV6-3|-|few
TGTGCCAGCAGTTACGGGTTGTCAGGCGAGCAGTACTTC
CASSYGLSGEQYF
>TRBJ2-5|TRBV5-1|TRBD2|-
TGCGCCAGCAGCGGAGCGGGGTTTTACCAAGAGACCCAGTACTTC
CASSGAGFYQETQYF
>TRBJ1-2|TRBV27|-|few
TGTGCCAGCACTTCGACGACCTCTTATGGCTACACCTTC
CASTSTTSYGYTF
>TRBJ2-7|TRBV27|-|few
TGTGCCAGCAGTTCGAGTCCCGGGACTGGGTCCTACGAGCAGTACTTC
CASSSSPGTGSYEQYF
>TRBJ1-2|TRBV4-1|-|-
TGCGCCAGCAGCCATCCCAGGGAGACTAACTATGGCTACACCTTC
CASSHPRETNYGYTF
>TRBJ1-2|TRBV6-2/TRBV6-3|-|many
TGTGCCAGCAGTTACGTGTCAGGGTTGGGCTACACCTTC
CASSYVSGLGYTF
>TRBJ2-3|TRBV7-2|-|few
TGTGCCAGCAGCTTAGTGAAGGGACCAGATACGCAGTATTTT
CASSLVKGPDTQYF
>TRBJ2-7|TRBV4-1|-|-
TGCGCCAGCAGCCAAGTTAAGGGGAACTACGAGCAGTACTTC
CASSQVKGNYEQYF
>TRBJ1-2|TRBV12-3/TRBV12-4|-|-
TGTGCCAGCAGTTCGACAGTTCACTATGGCTACACCTTC
CASSSTVHYGYTF
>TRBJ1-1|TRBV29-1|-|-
TGCAGCGTTGAAGGGGGGGAGTGGAACACTGAAGCTTTCTTT
CSVEGGEWNTEAFF
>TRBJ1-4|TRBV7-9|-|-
TGTGCCAGTCATACAGGGCTTAATGAAAAACTGTTTTTT
CASHTGLNEKLFF
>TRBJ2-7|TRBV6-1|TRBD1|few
TGTGCCAGCAGGATAAGGCCGGGACAGGGTTCCTACGAGCAGTACTTC
CASRIRPGQGSYEQYF
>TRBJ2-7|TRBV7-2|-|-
TGTGCCAGCAGCCCCAGGGCAGGGTCCCTCTACGAGCAGTACTTC
CASSPRAGSLYEQYF
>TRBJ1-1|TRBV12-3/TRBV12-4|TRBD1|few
TGTGCCAGCAGTTTAGCAGGGGGCTATGCTGAAGCTTTCTTT
CASSLAGGYAEAFF
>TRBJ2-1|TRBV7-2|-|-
TGTGCCAGCAGTTGGGACCTACTACTCGAGCAGTTCTTC
CASSWDLLLEQFF
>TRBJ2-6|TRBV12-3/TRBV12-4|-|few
TGTGCCAGCAGTTTCTGGTTAGACCCGGAGGGAGGGGCCAACGTCCTGACTTTC
CASSFWLDPEGGANVLTF
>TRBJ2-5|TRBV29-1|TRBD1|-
TGCAGCGTTGAGGACAGGAGATCTTGGGAGACCCAGTACTTC
CSVEDRRSWETQYF
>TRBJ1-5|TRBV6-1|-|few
TGTGCCAGCAGTGGGGAGACTGTCCAGCCCCAGCATTTT
CASSGETVQPQHF
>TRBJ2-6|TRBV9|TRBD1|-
TGTGCCAGCAGCGGGGGGACAGGCTCTGGGGCCAACGTCCTGACTTTC
CASSGGTGSGANVLTF
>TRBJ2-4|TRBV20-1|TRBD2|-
TGCAGTGCTAGGCGGGGGGCTCTAGCCAAAAACATTCAGTACTTC
CSARRGALAKNIQYF
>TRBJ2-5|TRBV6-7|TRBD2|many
TGTGCCAGCAGTTACCCAGGACTAGCGGGGGGTGAAGAGACCCAGTACTTC
CASSYPGLAGGEETQYF
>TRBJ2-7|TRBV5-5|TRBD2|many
TGTGCCAGCAGCTTGGGGACTAGCGGACCCTTTGAGCAGTACTTC
CASSLGTSGPFEQYF
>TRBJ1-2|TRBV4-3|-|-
TGCGCCAGCAGCCAAGGTCCAGGGCAGGGCTACACCTTC
CASSQGPGQGYTF
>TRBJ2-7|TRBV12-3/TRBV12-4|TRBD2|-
TGTGCCAGCAGCTATGGACTAGCTAGTTCCTACGAGCAGTACTTC
CASSYGLASSYEQYF
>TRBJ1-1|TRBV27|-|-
TGTGCCCGCAGTTCCGACGGAGGGGGTTGGACTGAAGCTTTCTTT
CARSSDGGGWTEAFF
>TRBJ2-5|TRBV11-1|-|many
TGTGCCAGCAGCCCGGGGCAGGGCCAGGAGGAGACCCAGTACTTC
CASSPGQGQEETQYF
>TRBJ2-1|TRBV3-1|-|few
TGTGCCAGCAGCCAAGAAATAGAGGACCATCTCGGGGATGAGCAGTTCTTC
CASSQEIEDHLGDEQFF
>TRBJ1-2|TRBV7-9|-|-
TGTGCCAGCAGCTTCAAATATGAATCGACAGTTCGACCTAACTATGGCTACACCTTC
CASSFKYESTVRPNYGYTF
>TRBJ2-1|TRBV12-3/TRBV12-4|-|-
TGTGCCAGCAGTTTTCCTGAAAGCCCCTACAATGAGCAGTTCTTC
CASSFPESPYNEQFF
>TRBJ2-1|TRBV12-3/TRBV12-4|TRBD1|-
TGTGCCAGCAGTGCCGGACAGGGGGCGGTCTACAATGAGCAGTTCTTC
CASSAGQGAVYNEQFF
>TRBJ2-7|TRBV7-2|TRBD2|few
TGTGCCAGCAGCTTTGCTAGGACTAGATCGGGCGAGCAGTACTTC
CASSFARTRSGEQYF
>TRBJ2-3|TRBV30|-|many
TGTGCCTGGAGTCCAGGCACAGATACGCAGTATTTT
CAWSPGTDTQYF
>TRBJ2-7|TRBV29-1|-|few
TGCAGCGTTGTAACCGTTTTCGACAGGCTAAGCTCCTACGAGCAGTACTTC
CSVVTVFDRLSSYEQYF